The 8 T cell receptor beta chains below were found in one sample sequenced in a study of CD8+ T cells in alopecia areata. As the sequencing template, cDNA was produced by extracting RNA and reverse transcribing it. Sequencing was performed with immunoSEQ multiplex PCR; in TCRdb, only in-frame clones are kept and a portion is missing. The sample includes some 51,000 clones, almost 97% of them seen just once. The sample in question was CD8+ T cells sorted from blood, obtained at week 0. Receptors originate from a human donor with alopecia areata.

This sequence joins TRBV6-5 and TRBJ2-5; D is perhaps TRBD2 (6 bases). V shed 5 bases and J shed 1 base, with 14 bases lying between them. There are 15 residues in the CDR3. Germline lookup yields CDR1 MNHEY and CDR2 SVGAGI. CDR3: CASSPGPGAQETQYF. The DNA for the CDR3 is TGTGCCAGCAGTCCTGGACCGGGAGCCCAAGAGACCCAGTACTTC.

The rearrangement joins TRBV19 to TRBJ1-5, with 8 positions matching TRBD1. The CDR3 totals 15 residues. Germline-derived CDR1 and CDR2 are LNHDA and SQIVND (reference sequence). V shed 3 bases and J 6 bases; nucleotides not matched to a gene: 7. CDR3 sequence: CASSIGTGGPQPQHF. The DNA for the CDR3 is TGTGCCAGTAGTATCGGAACAGGGGGACCTCAGCCCCAGCATTTT. The whole variable domain, remainder taken from reference TRBV19 and TRBJ1-5, is DGGITQSPKYLFRKEGQNVTLSCEQNLNHDAMYWYRQDPGQGLRLIYYSQIVNDFQKGDIAEGYSVSREKKESFPLTVTSAQKNPTAFYLCASSIGTGGPQPQHFGDGTRLSIL.

The rearrangement uses TRBV7-9 and TRBJ2-5; possible D gene TRBD2, 7 bases. Germline CDR1 is SEHNR and CDR2 is FQNEAQ (reference sequence). The CDR3 totals 13 residues. Between the trimmed V and J ends, which lost 5 bases and 5 bases, there was a span of 12 bases. CDR3 nucleotide sequence: TGTGCCAGCAGCGGCGGGGGCCGGGAGACCCAGTACTTC. As protein: CASSGGGRETQYF.

This chain connects TRBV6-6 to TRBJ2-7; 10 bases match TRBD1. CDR3 size: 14 residues. After removal of 6 bases from V and 5 bases from J, the junction contained 7 bases not matched to a gene. Germline CDR1 and CDR2: MNHNY and SVGAGI (reference sequence). CDR3 sequence (DNA): TGTGCCAGCAGCCGAACCGGGACAGGGGACGAGCAGTACTTC. Amino acids: CASSRTGTGDEQYF.

This chain links TRBV7-6 with TRBJ2-1; 9 bases map to TRBD1. J lost 8 bases, V lost 4 bases, and 18 bases had no gene match. Germline lookup yields CDR1 SGHVS and CDR2 FNYEAQ. The CDR3 extends over 18 amino acids. As DNA, the CDR3 is TGTGCCAGCAGCTCGACACGGGACAGGGCATTCGGAGGCGATGAGCAGTTCTTC. Protein product: CASSSTRDRAFGGDEQFF.

J is TRBJ1-4 and V is TRBV4-3, with TRBD1 as a possible D gene (6 bases). The CDR3 contains 15 residues. The V end was cut by 3 bases, the J end by 3 bases, with 11 bases between. CDR1 and CDR2 from the germline V gene are LGHNA and YSLEER. CDR3 in amino acids: CASSHTGSANEKLFF. CDR3 nucleotides: TGCGCCAGCAGCCACACAGGGTCAGCTAATGAAAAACTGTTTTTT.

The J gene is TRBJ1-2, the V gene TRBV4-2; perhaps TRBD1 as D (5 bases). Trimming stripped 0 bases from V and 4 bases from J, with 15 bases between. Germline values: CDR1 LGHNA, CDR2 YNFKEQ. The CDR3 has 16 amino acids. The CDR3 region has the DNA TGTGCCAGCAGCCAAGATCTTATGGGGCAGAGCTATGGCTACACCTTC. As protein: CASSQDLMGQSYGYTF.

V is TRBV6-6 and J is TRBJ2-7, with D possibly matching TRBD2 (5 bases). V was pared by 2 bases and J by 1 base, with 6 bases between. Germline assignment: CDR1 MNHNY and CDR2 SVGAGI (reference sequence). The CDR3 sequence is 13 residues long. The CDR3 DNA is TGTGCCAGCAGTTACGAGGGATCCTACGAGCAGTACTTC. It encodes CASSYEGSYEQYF.